The sequence of this T cell receptor beta chain was determined in a study of blood T cell repertoires in COVID-19 (dated by TCRdb to about 2020). Regarding the complete study: Samples from collaborators originated in the United States, Italy and Spain and spanned both the acute and convalescent phases of COVID-19. The prospective study material was composed of cDNA or gDNA derived from T cells, B-cell-depleted T cells, or PBMCs. The dataset comprised deeply sampled blood TCRbeta repertoires from subjects exposed to, actively infected with, or recovered from COVID-19. The repertoires were released in a freely available public database meant as a resource for research on the immune response to SARS-CoV-2. Samples came from the ongoing ImmuneRACE study (first 160 participants) plus 1,254 subjects from 6 global collaborators. Nearly every sample came with metadata listing a de-identified subject ID, COVID-19 status, age in years and sex. Where available, HLA class I and class II types were obtained from metadata supplied by the sample provider rather than from assay-based typing.

The collaborating institutions used their own protocols to collect whole blood in K2EDTA tubes. For TCRbeta analysis, collaborators shipped samples as frozen whole blood, isolated PBMCs, or DNA extracted from either of those sample types. Study-wide conclusions, independent of this receptor: How much clinical and demographic metadata was included differed by source and by participant, and the metadata was provided uncurated.

Regarding this clone: Its antigen specificity is not known. No clone much larger than this one lies a single base away; base qualities are absent.

TCRbeta CDR3 regions were amplified from genomic DNA using the immunoSEQ Assay, a bias-controlled multiplex PCR. Concerning the study's data processing: The number of nucleated cells in each sample was estimated from the amplification of reference gene primers within the assay. Sequence reads were collapsed and filtered to measure the absolute abundance of every unique TCRbeta CDR3 rearrangement. For each sample, productive Simpson clonality was calculated as the square root of Simpson's diversity index over productive rearrangements. This immuneACCESS table, as held by TCRdb, lists in-frame sequences with V and J called but not all clones. Of the missing ones, under half trace to an unresolved V gene in checked studies; the others have no known cause. That table is the source of V, J and clone size, and D and trimming were worked out from the DNA. Present in this sample are about 210,000 clones, approximately 80% of which were seen just once. The top ten clonotypes cover roughly 8.7% of the sample.

V was cut back by 4 bases and J by 0 bases, leaving a gap of 11 bases between them. CDR1 and CDR2 were assigned from the germline V gene as MNHEY and SVGAGI. The CDR3, from cysteine to phenylalanine, totals 15 residues. Of the read, only the CDR3 DNA is kept; its 45 bases are in frame from base 1. The chain uses TRBV6-5 and TRBJ2-3; the D gene is unclear. The sequence derives from a man aged 45-60 years with active or convalescent COVID-19. Sequencing was done on a sample of peripheral blood. The CDR3 protein: CASSFRLVSTDTQYF. Here is the DNA: TGTGCCAGCAGTTTTCGCTTAGTTAGCACAGATACGCAGTATTTT.